Sequencing of this T cell receptor beta chain was carried out in a study of technical replicates of blood from several donors. Sequencing was performed with immunoSEQ multiplex PCR; in TCRdb, only in-frame clones are kept and a portion is missing. The table has about 75,000 clones, approximately 96% seen once; the top ten hold about 0.27%. The CDR3 extends over 15 amino acids. Germline CDR1 reads MDHEN; CDR2 reads SYDVKM. The ends lost 7 bases at V and 6 bases at J; junction bases unmatched: 9. Material: T cells isolated from PBMCs. The chain uses TRBV28 and TRBJ1-2; TRBD1 aligns across 12 bases. The TCR sequence derives from a human donor in good health. The CDR3 nucleotides read TGTGCCAGCACTGGGACAGGGGGCGTAGAGAATGGCTACACCTTC. As protein: CASTGTGGVENGYTF.